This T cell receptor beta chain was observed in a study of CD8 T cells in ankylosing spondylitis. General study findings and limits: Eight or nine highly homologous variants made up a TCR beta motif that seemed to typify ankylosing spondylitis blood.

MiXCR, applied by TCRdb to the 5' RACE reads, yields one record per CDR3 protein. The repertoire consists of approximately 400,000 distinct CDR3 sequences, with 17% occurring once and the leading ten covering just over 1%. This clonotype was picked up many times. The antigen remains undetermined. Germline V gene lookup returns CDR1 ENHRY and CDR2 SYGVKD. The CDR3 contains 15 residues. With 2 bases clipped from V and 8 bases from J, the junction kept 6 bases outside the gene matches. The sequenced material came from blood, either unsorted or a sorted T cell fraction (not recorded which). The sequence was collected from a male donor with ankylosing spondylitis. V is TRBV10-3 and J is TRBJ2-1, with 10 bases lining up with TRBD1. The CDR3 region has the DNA TGTGCCATCAGTGAGCCCGGGACAGGGGTCTATGAGCAGTTCTTC. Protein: CAISEPGTGVYEQFF.